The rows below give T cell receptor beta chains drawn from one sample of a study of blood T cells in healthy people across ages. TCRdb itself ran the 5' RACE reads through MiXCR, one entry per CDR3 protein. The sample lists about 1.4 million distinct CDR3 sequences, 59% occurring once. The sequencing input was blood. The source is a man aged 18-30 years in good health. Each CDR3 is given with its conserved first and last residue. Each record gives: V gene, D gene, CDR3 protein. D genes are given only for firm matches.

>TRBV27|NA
CASSFVYEQFF
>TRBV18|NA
CASSPSGDWYGYTF
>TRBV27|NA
CASSVLGQQNQPQHF
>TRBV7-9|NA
CASSLAGQGNLYGYTF
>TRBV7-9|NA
CASSIPESNQPQHF
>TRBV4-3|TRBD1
CASSQEIQGLGNGELFF
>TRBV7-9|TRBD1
CASNQKDRVSGYTF
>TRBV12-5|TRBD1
CASGWHSWDRDGYTF
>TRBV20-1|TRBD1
CSALPGQGDAGELFF
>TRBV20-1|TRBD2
CSARDRPAGTYEQYF
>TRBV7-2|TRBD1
CASSPPPQGAHEQFF
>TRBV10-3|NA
CAVERCQPFNEKLFF
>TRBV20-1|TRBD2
CSASAEREYTDTQYF
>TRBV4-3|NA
CASSQDPAIGSDEQFF
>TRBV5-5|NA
CASSLGAPGPLSQFF
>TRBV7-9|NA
CASSLPQQGFEQETQYF
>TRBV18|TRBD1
CASSAGQESYEQYF
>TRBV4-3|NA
CASSQSPGNPYEQYF
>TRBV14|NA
CASSQYSRGEQFF
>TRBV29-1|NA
CSVRGETSTDTQYF
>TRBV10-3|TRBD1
CAISVVPGTGEDEQFF
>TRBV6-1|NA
CASSSRLRLDQETQYF
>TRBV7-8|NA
CASSLIQGLPTEAFF
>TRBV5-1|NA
CASSPEGQRQETQYF
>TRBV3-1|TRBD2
CASSSTSGRVLFSSEQYF
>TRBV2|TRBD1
CASSVGDRGRWEQYF
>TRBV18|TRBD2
CASSSNSGNLQFF
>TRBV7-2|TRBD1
CASSHIRDRDEKLFF
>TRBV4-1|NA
CASSQVGLYEQYF
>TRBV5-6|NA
CASSRGITPGSGELFF
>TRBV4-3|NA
CASSQDRTWGTQYF
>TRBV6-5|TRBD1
CASRRRDRDPSYEQYF
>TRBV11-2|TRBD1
CASSFTGTGELGETQYF
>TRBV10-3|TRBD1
CAISEFLTGVAKNIQYF
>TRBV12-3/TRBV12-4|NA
CASSLTRAAQETQYF
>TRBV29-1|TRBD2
CSAAGTSGGKPYEQYF
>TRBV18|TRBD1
CASSPPGGPTEAFF
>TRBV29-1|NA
CSVDGGVYTEAFF
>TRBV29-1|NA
CSVGTGTTNLYGYTF
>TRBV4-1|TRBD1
CASSQGDRNYGYTF
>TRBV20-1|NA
CSARGARSNPNTEAFF